The rows below give T cell receptor beta chains drawn from one sample of a study of CD8+CD57+ T cells in acquired aplastic anemia. TCRdb re-called the reads with MiXCR, one entry per CDR3 protein. The data show about 40,000 distinct CDR3 sequences, over 55% seen once. The sequenced sample was sorted CD4+, CD8+, or CD8+CD57+ T cells (not recorded which) from PBMCs. These receptors came from a human donor with aplastic anemia. Both conserved end residues are part of each CDR3. The order of the fields is J gene, D gene, clone size, V gene, CDR3 DNA, CDR3 protein. The D gene is left open where the match is weak. Only part of the rows carry a size: once, few, many, or a class if the clone is expanded.

J: TRBJ1-2; D: NA; size: once; V: TRBV29-1; DNA: TGCAGCAGCGCAGGGAGGTATGGCTACACCTTC; CDR3: CSSAGRYGYTF
J: TRBJ1-2; D: TRBD1; size: NA; V: TRBV2; DNA: TGTGCCAGCAGTGAAGGGACAGGGGTCGGCTACACCTTC; CDR3: CASSEGTGVGYTF
J: TRBJ1-5; D: NA; size: NA; V: TRBV19; DNA: TGTGCCAGTAGCATTACTAAGGGTCAGCCCCAGCATTTT; CDR3: CASSITKGQPQHF
J: TRBJ1-3; D: NA; size: NA; V: TRBV19; DNA: TGTGCCAGCAGCTTGGCCGGGATCTCTGGAAACACCATATATTTT; CDR3: CASSLAGISGNTIYF
J: TRBJ2-7; D: NA; size: NA; V: TRBV20-1; DNA: TGCAGTGCGGAAGTCGGATTAGGACAGTTTACTGGCGAGCAGTACTTC; CDR3: CSAEVGLGQFTGEQYF
J: TRBJ1-1; D: NA; size: NA; V: TRBV7-2; DNA: TGTGCCAGCAGCCCACTGCAGGGGCGGACTGAAGCTTTCTTT; CDR3: CASSPLQGRTEAFF
J: TRBJ2-5; D: TRBD2; size: NA; V: TRBV7-8; DNA: TGTGCCAGCAGCTCCGAGTTGGGACTAGCGGGGGCCCAGTACTTC; CDR3: CASSSELGLAGAQYF
J: TRBJ2-7; D: NA; size: NA; V: TRBV29-1; DNA: TGCAGCGTTCAAATAGGGGCCAACTCCTACGAGCAGTACTTC; CDR3: CSVQIGANSYEQYF
J: TRBJ1-6; D: TRBD1; size: NA; V: TRBV9; DNA: TGTGCCAGCACCAACGACAGGGCCTATAATTCACCCCTCCACTTT; CDR3: CASTNDRAYNSPLHF
J: TRBJ2-1; D: TRBD2; size: many; V: TRBV6-4; DNA: TGTGCCAGCAGTGACATAGCGGGGGGGCACAATGAGCAGTTCTTC; CDR3: CASSDIAGGHNEQFF
J: TRBJ2-3; D: TRBD2; size: NA; V: TRBV6-1; DNA: TGTGCCAGCAGTCGGGGGGAGGGGATCGCCGGAGATACGCAGTATTTT; CDR3: CASSRGEGIAGDTQYF
J: TRBJ1-1; D: NA; size: many; V: TRBV5-5; DNA: TGTGCCAGCAGCACCTGGACAAGTAGGACTGAAGCTTTCTTT; CDR3: CASSTWTSRTEAFF
J: TRBJ2-7; D: TRBD2; size: NA; V: TRBV2; DNA: TGTGCCAGCAGTTACGGGACTAGCTTC; CDR3: CASSYGTSF
J: TRBJ2-5; D: NA; size: NA; V: TRBV29-1; DNA: TGCAGCGTGGCGGGCCACATCCAAGAGACCCAGTACTTC; CDR3: CSVAGHIQETQYF
J: TRBJ2-5; D: NA; size: few; V: TRBV19; DNA: TGTGCCAGCGGGGCTTCTCAAGAGACCCAGTACTTC; CDR3: CASGASQETQYF
J: TRBJ2-2; D: NA; size: once; V: TRBV7-8; DNA: TGTGCCAGCATCACTGGGGGGTACGGGGAGCTGTTTTTT; CDR3: CASITGGYGELFF
J: TRBJ2-7; D: NA; size: NA; V: TRBV20-1; DNA: TGCAGTGCTAGGACACCGCAGAGCGGTCCCTACGAGCAGTACTTC; CDR3: CSARTPQSGPYEQYF
J: TRBJ1-1; D: NA; size: NA; V: TRBV5-1; DNA: NA; CDR3: CASSFYICSVVRRDRSTEAFF
J: TRBJ1-1; D: NA; size: NA; V: TRBV20-1; DNA: TGCAGTGCTAGAGATTGGGACGGACCGAACACTGAAGCTTTCTTT; CDR3: CSARDWDGPNTEAFF
J: TRBJ1-4; D: NA; size: NA; V: TRBV19; DNA: TGTGCCAGTAGTCCTAAAGGGGCGCCATATGAAAAACTGTTTTTT; CDR3: CASSPKGAPYEKLFF
J: TRBJ2-5; D: NA; size: many; V: TRBV9; DNA: TGTGCCAGCAGCGTTGGGGCGCTTAAAGAGACCCAGTACTTC; CDR3: CASSVGALKETQYF
J: TRBJ2-1; D: NA; size: NA; V: TRBV7-6; DNA: TGTGCTAGCAGCTATAAGGGGAACAATGAGCAGTTCTTC; CDR3: CASSYKGNNEQFF
J: TRBJ2-5; D: TRBD1; size: NA; V: TRBV20-1; DNA: TGCAGTGTTTTCCGGGACAGGGGTGAGACCCAGTACTTC; CDR3: CSVFRDRGETQYF
J: TRBJ2-1; D: TRBD2; size: NA; V: TRBV25-1; DNA: TGTGCCAGCAGTAATAGCCGGGGGGTTCGGGGCATCGCCTACAATGAGCAGTTCTTC; CDR3: CASSNSRGVRGIAYNEQFF
J: TRBJ2-5; D: NA; size: NA; V: TRBV7-3; DNA: TGTGCCAGCAGCTTAGGCTACCAAGAGACCCAGTACTTC; CDR3: CASSLGYQETQYF
J: TRBJ2-5; D: NA; size: NA; V: TRBV15; DNA: TGTGCCACCAGCAGTGGGTGGACCCAGTACTTC; CDR3: CATSSGWTQYF
J: TRBJ2-7; D: TRBD1; size: few; V: TRBV11-1; DNA: TGTGCCAGCAGCTCCTACCTGGTGGGGACAGGGCACTACGAGCAGTACTTC; CDR3: CASSSYLVGTGHYEQYF
J: TRBJ2-1; D: NA; size: many; V: TRBV20-1; DNA: TGCAGTGCTAGAAAATTAGATTCGGACTACAATGAGCAGTTCTTC; CDR3: CSARKLDSDYNEQFF
J: TRBJ2-7; D: TRBD1; size: NA; V: TRBV6-2/TRBV6-3; DNA: TGTGCCAGCACTGACAGGGCCTACGAGCAGTACTTC; CDR3: CASTDRAYEQYF
J: TRBJ1-5; D: TRBD1; size: once; V: TRBV10-3; DNA: TGTGCCATCAGTGAGGGACAGGGACGAAATCAGCCCCAGCATTTT; CDR3: CAISEGQGRNQPQHF
J: TRBJ1-1; D: TRBD1; size: NA; V: TRBV20-1; DNA: TGCAGTGCTAGTCCATCACCGGGACAGGGCTTGACTGAAGCTTTCTTT; CDR3: CSASPSPGQGLTEAFF
J: TRBJ1-1; D: NA; size: NA; V: TRBV7-2; DNA: TGTGCCAGCCGGGGGAACACTGAAGCTTTCTTT; CDR3: CASRGNTEAFF
J: TRBJ2-3; D: NA; size: NA; V: TRBV6-1; DNA: TGTGCCAGCAGTGAAGCGGCAGGGACAGATACGCAGTATTTT; CDR3: CASSEAAGTDTQYF